This T cell receptor beta chain was observed in a study of regulatory and conventional T cells in RAG deficiency (dated by TCRdb to 2015 to 2018). Some background on the complete study: High-throughput TCR beta sequencing was used to compare the diversity and composition of the Treg, conventional CD4+ and CD8+ T cell repertoires of RAG-deficient patients with those of healthy controls. Study-wide conclusions, independent of this receptor: In Omenn syndrome patients, sorted CD25-high CD127-low cells may represent peripherally activated cells rather than bona fide Treg cells. Compared with control T-cell subpopulations, the RAG-deficient patients had markedly lower Shannon entropy and higher Simpson indices. Unique TCR beta sequences from Treg cells were around 100-fold fewer in Omenn syndrome and CID/AS patients than controls, versus around 9.1-fold for other subsets. All patient T-cell subsets had shorter CDR3 lengths; Omenn syndrome patients showed >75% Treg-Tconv repertoire overlap at nucleotide and amino acid level. Some T-cell subset analyses were not done for some subjects.

Before genomic DNA extraction, conventional CD4+ T cells were purified from blood as CD25-low CD127-high cells. For repertoire analyses, the comparison group consisted of about 8 healthy control donors. The junction shows trimming of 9 bases on V and 2 bases on J, and the gene matches do not reach 1 base of it. CDR1 is given as SNHLY and CDR2 as FYNNEI, both from the germline V gene. The cysteine opens and the phenylalanine closes a CDR3 of 12 amino acids. Just the 36-base CDR3 DNA is kept, in frame starting at base 1. Library creation used the immunoSEQ multiplex PCR assay. Rearranged TCR beta chain products were amplified from the genomic DNA of sorted T-cell subsets and were then sequenced. As for the original processing: Repertoire diversity of productive TCR beta rearrangements was quantified using Shannon entropy and Simpson indices. Clonal expansion was assessed by the summed frequency of the 100 most abundant productive TCR beta clonotypes among total reads. A self-reactivity index based on amino acid usage at CDR3beta positions 6 and 7 was applied to the TRB repertoires. Two-way ANOVA was used for repertoire analyses, and Student t or Mann-Whitney tests were used for flow cytometric analyses. The table comes from immuneACCESS by way of TCRdb, which keeps in-frame sequences with V and J called. Part of the clones is missing from these tables; in studies checked, under half for an unresolved V gene and the rest for unknown reasons. Clone size and the V and J calls come from that table; the DNA yielded D and trimming. Across this sample there are more than 20,000 clones, with nearly 96% seen only once. The top ten clones comprise 1.3% of the sample.

This clone appeared once. The antigen it recognizes is unknown. Base-call qualities are not available, and no considerably larger clone is one nucleotide away. The same sample was also studied in work on regulatory T cells. That second publication adds: For the multiplex PCR, 52 forward TRBV primers and 13 reverse TRBJ primers were used, and amplification bias was corrected with both assay-based and computational methods. Restricted unique TRB V-J pairs and skewed V and J gene usage were observed in patient repertoires, most markedly in regulatory T cells. Between CD3G-deficient patients and healthy controls, the study compared T-cell receptor beta repertoires in sorted regulatory T cells, conventional CD4+ T cells and CD8+ T cells. Peripheral blood mononuclear cells were isolated by Ficoll density separation. Rearranged TRB loci were amplified from genomic DNA by multiplex PCR within the immunoSEQ assay. TRB amplicons were sequenced using an Illumina HiSeq platform. Custom algorithms error-filtered the raw sequences and aligned the raw sequences to reference gene sequences, after which the immunoSEQ online tools were used for analysis. Frequencies of productive and nonproductive TRB rearrangements were evaluated among both unique and total sequences. Prism software was used to run t tests, Mann-Whitney tests or two-way ANOVA for comparisons between groups.

This TCR derives from a human donor in good health. The sample was CD25- CD4+ T cells sorted from blood. The rearranged chain carries TRBV2 and TRBJ1-5, with 7 bases aligning to TRBD1. The CDR3 protein sequence reads: CARQGCNQPQHF. The sequenced DNA is TGTGCCAGACAGGGGTGCAATCAGCCCCAGCATTTT. Here the CDR3 is joined to the reference TRBV2 and TRBJ1-5 genes, and the full variable domain is: EPEVTQTPSHQVTQMGQEVILRCVPISNHLYFYWYRQILGQKVEFLVSFYNNEISEKSEIFDDQFSVERPDGSNFTLKIRSTKLEDSAMYFCARQGCNQPQHFGDGTRLSIL.